This TCR beta chain was captured by sequencing in a study of spatial heterogeneity in lung cancer. Study-wide background: Alpha-chain sequences were consistently detected less often than beta-chain sequences.

The CDR3 has 14 residues. The trim removed 5 bases at V and 9 bases at J, leaving 11 bases unmatched. The germline CDR1 and CDR2 sequences are DFQATT and SNEGSKA (reference sequence). Many counts were recorded for this clonotype. TCRdb analysed the 5' RACE reads with MiXCR anew, one entry per CDR3 protein. The sample lists 40,000 or so distinct CDR3 sequences, approximately 3% seen once, with under 40% in the top ten. Time point described: sample taken at primary tumor resection. A total of around 67 untreated early-stage non-small cell lung cancer patients served as donors. Unsorted whole RNA of tumor, nontumor lung or frozen PBMC was sequenced.

The rearrangement joins TRBV20-1 to TRBJ2-1, with 9 bases lining up with TRBD2. The sample was normal lung tissue next to the tumor, taken at surgery. The receptor was isolated from a male donor with early-stage non-small cell lung cancer. CDR3 coding DNA: TGCAGTGCTCCGCTAGCGGGAAGCTCTCGTGAGCAGTTCTTC. This gives the protein CSAPLAGSSREQFF.